One sample yielded the 4 T cell receptor beta chains listed below, sequenced in a study of T cells in Graves' hyperthyroidism and ophthalmopathy. TCR beta CDR3 regions were amplified from RNA transcripts. HTBI primers were the set used in a first-round RT-PCR of the TCR CDR3. One entry per CDR3 protein results from TCRdb running MiXCR on the multiplex PCR reads. The sample has hundreds of thousands of distinct CDR3 sequences; approximately 42% are singletons. Sequencing input: peripheral blood or thyroid tissue (not recorded which). The receptors were gathered from an adult man with Graves' disease, either hyperthyroidism or ophthalmopathy (not recorded which).

The chain uses TRBV7-6 and TRBJ2-5; D may correspond to TRBD1 or TRBD2 (5 bases each). The CDR3 contains 15 residues. V dropped 4 bases and J dropped 2 bases, with 14 bases sitting between them. Per the germline V gene, CDR1 is SGHVS and CDR2 is FNYEAQ. Written as DNA, the CDR3 is TGTGCCAGCAGCTCTAGTCGGGGCTGGCAAGAGACCCAGTACTTC. Protein product: CASSSSRGWQETQYF.

The chain uses TRBV20-1 and TRBJ2-5; D possibly matches TRBD1 or TRBD2 (6 bases each). V dropped 5 bases and J dropped 7 bases, with 14 bases sitting between them. Germline CDR1 reads DFQATT; CDR2 reads SNEGSKA (reference sequence). The CDR3 runs 12 residues. The CDR3 sequence is CSAGGPAATQYF. CDR3 DNA sequence: TGCAGTGCTGGGGGGCCGGCAGCGACCCAGTACTTC.

This clonotype occurred a few times. This chain joins TRBV15 and TRBJ1-4, with D possibly being TRBD1 (6 bases). V shed 5 bases and J shed 5 bases, with 18 bases lying between them. This CDR3 spans 16 amino acids. Germline V CDR1 and CDR2: LNHNV, YYDKDF (reference sequence). The CDR3 reads CATSVSFRGPNEKLFF. DNA of the CDR3: TGTGCCACCAGCGTATCCTTCAGGGGCCCCAATGAAAAACTGTTTTTT.

The chain links TRBV5-6 to TRBJ1-2; D is possibly TRBD1 (5 bases). The V end lost 6 bases, the J end lost 5 bases, and 14 bases lay between the germline ends. The CDR3 sequence is 13 residues long. Germline V gene sequence: CDR1 SGHDT, CDR2 YYEEEE. Here the CDR3 DNA reads TGTGCCAGCAAAGCTGTAGGGGCGTATGGCTACACCTTC. This translates into CASKAVGAYGYTF.